The rows below give T cell receptor beta chains drawn from one sample of a study of radiotherapy plus CTLA-4 blockade in lung cancer. TCRdb keeps only in-frame clones here, not all; method: immunoSEQ multiplex PCR. The sample lists about 12,000 clones, around 80% occurring once. The material sequenced was peripheral blood, taken from a patient treated with radiotherapy plus ipilimumab. The receptor set was obtained from a human donor with non-small cell lung cancer that progressed on radiotherapy plus ipilimumab. CDR3s include the opening cysteine and the closing phenylalanine or tryptophan. Each record gives: D gene, clone size, J gene, V gene, CDR3 DNA, CDR3 protein. A D gene is named only where the DNA matches it firmly. For some rows the clone size is stated as once, few or many, or as a class when expanded; others skip it.

d_gene: -
abundance: -
j_gene: TRBJ1-1
v_gene: TRBV6-5
CDR3nt: TGTGCCAGCACCACGCTTGACAGGAACACTGAAGCTTTCTTT
CDR3aa: CASTTLDRNTEAFF

d_gene: TRBD2
abundance: -
j_gene: TRBJ2-2
v_gene: TRBV11-2
CDR3nt: TGTGCCAGCAGCTTAGCCGCTAGCGGGAACACCGGGGAGCTGTTTTTT
CDR3aa: CASSLAASGNTGELFF

d_gene: TRBD2
abundance: -
j_gene: TRBJ2-7
v_gene: TRBV14
CDR3nt: TGTGCCAGCAGCCCTTTCGGGGGGGGTCACGAGCAGTACTTC
CDR3aa: CASSPFGGGHEQYF

d_gene: TRBD1
abundance: -
j_gene: TRBJ1-2
v_gene: TRBV7-9
CDR3nt: TGTGCCAGCAGCTTCACCGGGACAGACTATGGCTACACCTTC
CDR3aa: CASSFTGTDYGYTF

d_gene: -
abundance: -
j_gene: TRBJ1-1
v_gene: TRBV27
CDR3nt: TGTGCCAGCAGTCACCACCCTGATGGGGACACTGAAGCTTTCTTT
CDR3aa: CASSHHPDGDTEAFF

d_gene: -
abundance: -
j_gene: TRBJ1-2
v_gene: TRBV4-2
CDR3nt: TGTGCCAGCAACTCTCCAGACAGAGCCTATAACTATGGCTACACCTTC
CDR3aa: CASNSPDRAYNYGYTF

d_gene: TRBD2
abundance: once
j_gene: TRBJ2-7
v_gene: TRBV5-4
CDR3nt: TGTGCCAGCAGCTTGGGAGGCGGCGGGGGGCCAAACGAGCAGTACTTC
CDR3aa: CASSLGGGGGPNEQYF

d_gene: -
abundance: -
j_gene: TRBJ1-1
v_gene: TRBV11-2
CDR3nt: TGTGCCAGCAGCTTAGATCCAAGGACGTCATTCTTT
CDR3aa: CASSLDPRTSFF

d_gene: -
abundance: few
j_gene: TRBJ2-7
v_gene: TRBV5-1
CDR3nt: TGCGCCAGCAGGCAGGGCTCCTACGAGCAGTACTTC
CDR3aa: CASRQGSYEQYF

d_gene: TRBD1
abundance: -
j_gene: TRBJ2-3
v_gene: TRBV10-1
CDR3nt: TGCGCCAGCAGTCGCGGGACAGGGGCGCCAGATACGCAGTATTTT
CDR3aa: CASSRGTGAPDTQYF

d_gene: -
abundance: -
j_gene: TRBJ1-5
v_gene: TRBV6-1
CDR3nt: TGTGCCAGCAGTGAATTGAGCAATCAGCCCCAGCATTTT
CDR3aa: CASSELSNQPQHF

d_gene: -
abundance: -
j_gene: TRBJ1-1
v_gene: TRBV10-3
CDR3nt: TGTGCCATCGGGACGTACACTGAAGCTTTCTTT
CDR3aa: CAIGTYTEAFF

d_gene: -
abundance: -
j_gene: TRBJ1-1
v_gene: TRBV19
CDR3nt: TGTGCCAGTAGTCTACCTAGGGGTGAAGCTTTCTTT
CDR3aa: CASSLPRGEAFF

d_gene: -
abundance: -
j_gene: TRBJ1-1
v_gene: TRBV4-3
CDR3nt: TGCGCCAGCAGCCAAGCCCCCTCGTACGGGTCTGAAGCTTTCTTT
CDR3aa: CASSQAPSYGSEAFF

d_gene: -
abundance: -
j_gene: TRBJ1-2
v_gene: TRBV6-1
CDR3nt: TGTGCCAGCAGTGAATGGGGGGCTACTATGGGCTACACCTTC
CDR3aa: CASSEWGATMGYTF

d_gene: -
abundance: -
j_gene: TRBJ1-5
v_gene: TRBV6-6
CDR3nt: TGTGCCAGCAGTTCCGGGAGTTTCAATCAGCCCCAGCATTTT
CDR3aa: CASSSGSFNQPQHF

d_gene: -
abundance: -
j_gene: TRBJ1-1
v_gene: TRBV5-1
CDR3nt: TGCGCCAGCAGCCGTGGGGTGAACACTGAAGCTTTCTTT
CDR3aa: CASSRGVNTEAFF

d_gene: TRBD1
abundance: -
j_gene: TRBJ2-7
v_gene: TRBV5-1
CDR3nt: TGCGCCAGCAGCTCACTCGGACAGGGTCAGAACGAGCAGTACTTC
CDR3aa: CASSSLGQGQNEQYF

d_gene: -
abundance: few
j_gene: TRBJ2-7
v_gene: TRBV10-1
CDR3nt: TGCGCCAGCAGTGATCGCGGGGATCGAAACTCCTACGAGCAGTACTTC
CDR3aa: CASSDRGDRNSYEQYF

d_gene: TRBD2
abundance: -
j_gene: TRBJ2-2
v_gene: TRBV9
CDR3nt: TGTGCCAGCAGCGTAGTCGGGGGGAGCACCGGGGAGCTGTTTTTT
CDR3aa: CASSVVGGSTGELFF

d_gene: -
abundance: -
j_gene: TRBJ2-5
v_gene: TRBV9
CDR3nt: TGTGCCAGCAGCGTAGCCCTACAGGGTCAAGAGACCCAGTACTTC
CDR3aa: CASSVALQGQETQYF

d_gene: TRBD2
abundance: -
j_gene: TRBJ2-3
v_gene: TRBV5-1
CDR3nt: TGCGCCAGCAGCTTCACTAGCGGACAAGATACGCAGTATTTT
CDR3aa: CASSFTSGQDTQYF

d_gene: TRBD1
abundance: -
j_gene: TRBJ1-5
v_gene: TRBV27
CDR3nt: TGTGCCAGCAGTCCTTGGACAGGGGCTTATAGCAATCAGCCCCAGCATTTT
CDR3aa: CASSPWTGAYSNQPQHF

d_gene: -
abundance: -
j_gene: TRBJ1-3
v_gene: TRBV4-3
CDR3nt: TGCGCCAGCAGAAACCGACAGACACTTGGAAACACCATATATTTT
CDR3aa: CASRNRQTLGNTIYF

d_gene: -
abundance: -
j_gene: TRBJ2-5
v_gene: TRBV5-1
CDR3nt: TGCGCCACCAACCTGGGGACGGCATGGGAGACCCAGTACTTC
CDR3aa: CATNLGTAWETQYF

d_gene: -
abundance: -
j_gene: TRBJ1-1
v_gene: TRBV6-1
CDR3nt: TGTGCCAGCAGCGGACATAGAGGGACTGAAGCTTTCTTT
CDR3aa: CASSGHRGTEAFF

d_gene: -
abundance: -
j_gene: TRBJ2-2
v_gene: TRBV11-2
CDR3nt: TGTGCCAGCAGCCCCCTTAACACCGGGGAGCTGTTTTTT
CDR3aa: CASSPLNTGELFF

d_gene: -
abundance: -
j_gene: TRBJ1-2
v_gene: TRBV19
CDR3nt: TGTGCCAGTAGTATAGGACTTTATTATGGCTACACCTTC
CDR3aa: CASSIGLYYGYTF

d_gene: -
abundance: -
j_gene: TRBJ1-4
v_gene: TRBV7-2
CDR3nt: TGTGCCAGCAGCCCAATTAATAGCGGCAGTGAAAAACTGTTTTTT
CDR3aa: CASSPINSGSEKLFF

d_gene: -
abundance: -
j_gene: TRBJ1-2
v_gene: TRBV18
CDR3nt: TGTGCCAGCTCACCACCGAACGGTAACTATGGCTACACCTTC
CDR3aa: CASSPPNGNYGYTF

d_gene: -
abundance: -
j_gene: TRBJ1-1
v_gene: TRBV10-2
CDR3nt: TGCGCCAGCAGTGAGCCCCTTGGGGACACTGAAGCTTTCTTT
CDR3aa: CASSEPLGDTEAFF

d_gene: TRBD2
abundance: once
j_gene: TRBJ2-5
v_gene: TRBV7-2
CDR3nt: TGTGCCAGCAGCCTGGGACTAGCGGGGGCCCAAGAGACCCAGTACTTC
CDR3aa: CASSLGLAGAQETQYF

d_gene: -
abundance: -
j_gene: TRBJ1-2
v_gene: TRBV7-2
CDR3nt: TGTGCCAGCAGCTCCACGACACGGGGGGACTATGGCTACACCTTC
CDR3aa: CASSSTTRGDYGYTF

d_gene: -
abundance: once
j_gene: TRBJ2-1
v_gene: TRBV4-3
CDR3nt: TGCGCCAGCAGCCAAGAGACGGGCTACAATGAGCAGTTCTTC
CDR3aa: CASSQETGYNEQFF

d_gene: -
abundance: once
j_gene: TRBJ2-1
v_gene: TRBV4-3
CDR3nt: TGCGCCAGCAGCCTAGCCGGTAGCAATCATGAGCAGTTCTTC
CDR3aa: CASSLAGSNHEQFF

d_gene: TRBD1
abundance: -
j_gene: TRBJ2-7
v_gene: TRBV6-5
CDR3nt: TGTGCCAGCAGCGGGGACAGGGGTATAAGGTACGAGCAGTACTTC
CDR3aa: CASSGDRGIRYEQYF

d_gene: -
abundance: -
j_gene: TRBJ2-5
v_gene: TRBV11-2
CDR3nt: TGTGCCAGCAGCCGGATCGGGGAGACCCAGTACTTC
CDR3aa: CASSRIGETQYF

d_gene: TRBD2
abundance: -
j_gene: TRBJ2-1
v_gene: TRBV2
CDR3nt: TGTGCCAGATCGGCGGGGGGAAGCTCCTACAATGAGCAGTTCTTC
CDR3aa: CARSAGGSSYNEQFF

d_gene: TRBD2
abundance: once
j_gene: TRBJ2-3
v_gene: TRBV14
CDR3nt: TGTGCCAGCAGCCCGCCGGGGGGGGGCCGGTATACGCAGTATTTT
CDR3aa: CASSPPGGGRYTQYF

d_gene: -
abundance: -
j_gene: TRBJ1-1
v_gene: TRBV7-3
CDR3nt: TGTGCCAGCAGCCGTCTTGGTGGGTGGGCTTTCTTT
CDR3aa: CASSRLGGWAFF

d_gene: -
abundance: -
j_gene: TRBJ1-5
v_gene: TRBV6-6
CDR3nt: TGTGCCAGCAGCCTCGTATTTACTGGGGGTCAGCCCCAGCATTTT
CDR3aa: CASSLVFTGGQPQHF

d_gene: -
abundance: -
j_gene: TRBJ2-2
v_gene: TRBV5-1
CDR3nt: TGCGCCAGCAGCTTGGGGAACCCCCCGGGCACCGGGGAGCTGTTTTTT
CDR3aa: CASSLGNPPGTGELFF

d_gene: -
abundance: -
j_gene: TRBJ1-2
v_gene: TRBV18
CDR3nt: TGTGCCAGCTCACCCCTGGAGGACAGTTGGCTTGGCTACACCTTC
CDR3aa: CASSPLEDSWLGYTF

d_gene: -
abundance: -
j_gene: TRBJ1-2
v_gene: TRBV19
CDR3nt: TGTGCCAGTAGTAAAGGGGGGAAGTACTATGGCTACACCTTC
CDR3aa: CASSKGGKYYGYTF

d_gene: -
abundance: -
j_gene: TRBJ2-7
v_gene: TRBV10-1
CDR3nt: TGCGCCAGCAGCCCTGGCGGGAACGAGCAGTACTTC
CDR3aa: CASSPGGNEQYF

d_gene: -
abundance: -
j_gene: TRBJ2-7
v_gene: TRBV6-6
CDR3nt: TGTGCCAGCGCCACCGGGGCCTCGGAGCAGTACTTC
CDR3aa: CASATGASEQYF

d_gene: -
abundance: -
j_gene: TRBJ2-7
v_gene: TRBV29-1
CDR3nt: TGCAGCGTTGAAGGTTCGGGCGGGGAGCATGACGAGCAGTACTTC
CDR3aa: CSVEGSGGEHDEQYF

d_gene: -
abundance: -
j_gene: TRBJ2-2
v_gene: TRBV9
CDR3nt: TGTGCCAGCAGCGTCTCAATGGGCCATGGCGGGGAGCTGTTTTTT
CDR3aa: CASSVSMGHGGELFF

d_gene: -
abundance: -
j_gene: TRBJ2-5
v_gene: TRBV11-3
CDR3nt: TGTGCCAGCAGCCGGGGGCGAGAGACCCAGTACTTC
CDR3aa: CASSRGRETQYF

d_gene: TRBD1
abundance: -
j_gene: TRBJ1-2
v_gene: TRBV28
CDR3nt: TGTGCCAGCAGTTTACGACAGGGGCGCTACACCTTC
CDR3aa: CASSLRQGRYTF

d_gene: TRBD1
abundance: -
j_gene: TRBJ1-5
v_gene: TRBV6-6
CDR3nt: TGTGCCAGCAGTAACGGACAGGGTAGCAATCAGCCCCAGCATTTT
CDR3aa: CASSNGQGSNQPQHF

d_gene: -
abundance: -
j_gene: TRBJ1-2
v_gene: TRBV15
CDR3nt: TGTGCCACCAGCAGAGGGAATCCTAACTATGGCTACACCTTC
CDR3aa: CATSRGNPNYGYTF

d_gene: TRBD2
abundance: -
j_gene: TRBJ2-7
v_gene: TRBV7-2
CDR3nt: TGTGCCAGCAGCTTAGCCGCGGGAGGCGAGCAGTACTTC
CDR3aa: CASSLAAGGEQYF

d_gene: TRBD1
abundance: -
j_gene: TRBJ1-1
v_gene: TRBV18
CDR3nt: TGTGCCAGCTCACCACTACGGGACAGGGAAGCTTTCTTT
CDR3aa: CASSPLRDREAFF

d_gene: TRBD2
abundance: -
j_gene: TRBJ2-5
v_gene: TRBV7-7
CDR3nt: TGTGCTAGCAGCCCGAGCCCGACTAGCGGGGGTGGGGAGACCCAGTACTTC
CDR3aa: CASSPSPTSGGGETQYF